What follows are 16 T cell receptor beta chains derived from one specimen sequenced in a study of blood T cell repertoires in COVID-19. TCRdb's table, derived via immunoSEQ multiplex PCR, lists solely in-frame clones and lacks some. The sample lists fewer than 120,000 clones, around 68% occurring once. Input material: peripheral blood. These receptors came from a woman aged 60-70 years with acute or convalescent COVID-19.

This clone appeared a few times. The gene calls are TRBV2 and TRBJ2-5, with D perhaps TRBD1 (6 bases). The CDR3 consists of 15 residues. V was trimmed by 6 bases and J by 1 base, leaving 15 bases between them. Germline V gene data show CDR1 as SNHLY and CDR2 as FYNNEI. In nucleotides, the CDR3 is TGTGCCAGCAGCTTAAGAAGGACAGTCCAAGAGACCCAGTACTTC. Amino acid sequence: CASSLRRTVQETQYF.

The chain recombines TRBV5-5 with TRBJ1-5, with D maybe TRBD1 (5 bases). Germline CDR1 SGHKS, CDR2 YYEKEE (reference sequence). Trimming left V 0 bases short and J 4 bases short, with 17 bases between. There are 17 residues in the CDR3. The CDR3 protein is CASSLDFRKGINQPQHF. For the CDR3, the DNA is TGTGCCAGCAGCTTGGATTTCCGGAAGGGGATTAATCAGCCCCAGCATTTT.

V usage is TRBV19 and J usage is TRBJ1-1, with TRBD1 matching over 9 bases. This CDR3 is built from 16 residues. Germline V gene data show CDR1 as LNHDA and CDR2 as SQIVND (reference sequence). The J segment lost 5 bases and the V segment lost 3 bases, leaving 10 bases of the junction unmatched. The DNA for the CDR3 is TGTGCCAGTAGTATCTTCCGACAGGGGGATTCTACTGAAGCTTTCTTT. Amino acids: CASSIFRQGDSTEAFF.

This clone has more than one count but fewer than ten. This rearrangement joins TRBV18 to TRBJ2-7, with 8 bases fitting TRBD1. V shed 1 base and J 6 bases; nucleotides not matched to a gene: 2. CDR1 and CDR2 from the germline V gene are KGHSH and LQKENI. The CDR3 consists of 13 residues. The CDR3 region is CASSPQDRAEQYF. The CDR3 DNA reads TGTGCCAGCTCACCACAGGACAGGGCCGAGCAGTACTTC.

The V and J genes are TRBV30 and TRBJ2-7; the D is unclear. This CDR3 is built from 13 residues. Trimming shortened V by 0 bases and J by 4 bases, and 10 bases separated the two germline ends. Looked up from germline, CDR1 is GTSNPN and CDR2 is SVGIG (reference sequence). The CDR3 DNA sequence: TGTGCCTGGAGTGTGAACCCCAGGTACGAGCAGTACTTC. Protein sequence: CAWSVNPRYEQYF. Together with reference TRBV30 and TRBJ2-7, the CDR3 gives the full variable domain: SQTIHQWPATLVQPVGSPLSLECTVEGTSNPNLYWYRQAAGRGLQLLFYSVGIGQISSEVPQNLSASRPQDRQFILSSKKLLLSDSGFYLCAWSVNPRYEQYFGPGTRLTVT.

The gene calls are TRBV27 and TRBJ1-6; TRBD1 is a possible D gene (5 bases). This CDR3 spans 17 amino acids. The germline V gene has CDR1 MNHEY and CDR2 SMNVEV (reference sequence). Between the trimmed V and J ends, which lost 1 base and 14 bases, there was a span of 24 bases. The CDR3 is CASSLWIPGRVGSTLHF. For the CDR3, the DNA is TGTGCCAGCAGTTTATGGATTCCCGGCAGGGTGGGATCCACCCTCCACTTT.

V usage is TRBV18 and J usage is TRBJ1-1, with a possible D match to TRBD1 (6 bases). The germline gives CDR1 KGHSH, CDR2 LQKENI. This CDR3 has 15 residues. V lost 3 bases and J lost 3, with 14 bases in between. The CDR3 protein is CASSPRVGGDTEAFF. In nucleotides, the CDR3 is TGTGCCAGCTCACCGCGGGTAGGGGGTGACACTGAAGCTTTCTTT.

This clone was seen only once. One end of the junction does not line up with germline, which may come from a read error. The chain is built from TRBV3-1 (or the pseudogene TRBV3-2) and TRBJ2-3; D possibly corresponds to TRBD1 (6 bases). Looked up from germline, CDR1 is LGHDT and CDR2 is YNNKEL (reference sequence). CDR3 length: 13 amino acids. The CDR3 loop is CASSQDWAGQISF. The DNA for the CDR3 is TGTGCCAGCAGCCAAGATTGGGCAGGACAGATAAGTTTT.

This sequence joins TRBV10-3 and TRBJ1-1, with D possibly being TRBD1 (5 bases). The V and J ends lost 7 bases and 7 bases respectively, with 22 bases between them. Per germline, CDR1 ENHRY and CDR2 SYGVKD. The CDR3 totals 15 residues. This chain's CDR3 is CAITRGWGGLGEAFF. DNA for the CDR3: TGTGCCATCACGCGCGGATGGGGGGGGTTAGGTGAAGCTTTCTTT.

V gene TRBV3-1 (or the pseudogene TRBV3-2) combines with J gene TRBJ1-1; no definite D call. The germline V gene encodes CDR1 LGHDT and CDR2 YNNKEL (reference sequence). CDR3 length: 14 amino acids. Between the trimmed V and J ends, which lost 7 bases and 3 bases, there was a span of 15 bases. The CDR3 DNA reads TGTGCCAGCACCGGAACGCCCCGGGACACTGAAGCTTTCTTT. Amino acid sequence: CASTGTPRDTEAFF.

The genes are TRBV7-8 and TRBJ1-6; D unresolved. The V end was cut by 5 bases, the J end by 4 bases, with 3 bases between. Per germline, CDR1 SGHVS and CDR2 FQNEAQ. The CDR3 runs to 12 residues. The CDR3 DNA reads as TGTGCCAGCAGCCCTTATAATTCACCCCTCCACTTT. Amino acids: CASSPYNSPLHF.

The J gene is TRBJ1-5, the V gene TRBV19; perhaps TRBD1 as D (6 bases). CDR1 LNHDA and CDR2 SQIVND come from the germline V gene (reference sequence). The CDR3 consists of 16 residues. V was shortened by 6 bases and J by 3 bases, with 18 bases between the two germline ends. CDR3 amino acids: CASRDILQGYNQPQHF. DNA for the CDR3: TGTGCCAGTAGGGATATACTACAGGGTTACAATCAGCCCCAGCATTTT.

The rearrangement uses TRBV19 and TRBJ2-7; 10 bases map to TRBD1. CDR3 length: 15 residues. CDR1 is LNHDA and CDR2 is SQIVND in the germline V gene (reference sequence). The ends lost 6 bases at V and 3 bases at J; junction bases unmatched: 8. This chain's CDR3 is CASRNRDRGSYEQYF. CDR3 in DNA: TGTGCCAGTAGAAACCGGGACAGGGGAAGCTACGAGCAGTACTTC.

V gene TRBV5-1 combines with J gene TRBJ1-2; D perhaps matches TRBD1 (6 bases). This CDR3 spans 14 amino acids. V was clipped by 0 bases and J by 2 bases, with 8 bases between them. The germline gives CDR1 SGHRS, CDR2 YFSETQ. The CDR3 loop is CASSLATGNYGYTF. The DNA for the CDR3 is TGCGCCAGCAGCTTGGCCACAGGGAACTATGGCTACACCTTC.

The chain combines TRBV7-3 with TRBJ1-1; D gene ambiguous. CDR3 length equals 15 residues. V was shortened by 2 bases and J by 1 base, with 11 bases between the two germline ends. The germline V gene encodes CDR1 SGHTA and CDR2 FQGTGA. The CDR3 sequence is CASSLDSNPNTEAFF. As DNA, the CDR3 is TGTGCCAGCAGCTTAGACTCCAACCCGAACACTGAAGCTTTCTTT. Looking up the rest from reference TRBV7-3 and TRBJ1-1 gives the full variable domain: GAGVSQTPSNKVTEKGKYVELRCDPISGHTALYWYRQSLGQGPEFLIYFQGTGAADDSGLPNDRFFAVRPEGSVSTLKIQRTERGDSAVYLCASSLDSNPNTEAFFGQGTRLTVV.

This clone occurred once. V is TRBV5-6 and J is TRBJ2-7; TRBD2 is a possible D gene (5 bases). CDR3 size: 13 residues. V was pared by 4 bases and J by 4 bases, with 12 bases between. Germline values: CDR1 SGHDT, CDR2 YYEEEE. The CDR3 is CASSVRERYEQYF. The CDR3 region has the DNA TGTGCCAGCAGCGTGAGGGAAAGGTACGAGCAGTACTTC. Filled out from reference TRBV5-6 and TRBJ2-7, the complete variable domain reads DAGVTQSPTHLIKTRGQQVTLRCSPKSGHDTVSWYQQALGQGPQFIFQYYEEEERQRGNFPDRFSGHQFPNYSSELNVNALLLGDSALYLCASSVRERYEQYFGPGTRLTVT.